The T cell receptor (beta chain) under discussion was sequenced for a study of blood T cell repertoires in COVID-19. The trim removed 5 bases at V and 4 bases at J, leaving 3 bases unmatched. The CDR3 runs to 13 residues. Germline CDR1 LNHDA, CDR2 SQIVND (reference sequence). This table comes from immunoSEQ multiplex PCR, and its TCRdb copy is limited to in-frame clones, with some not included. The sample comprises approximately 300,000 clones, around 82% of which are singletons, and more than 15% rests with the top ten. The rearrangement joins TRBV19 to TRBJ2-7, with 9 positions matching TRBD1. The sequenced sample consisted of peripheral blood. The receptor's source is a person aged 65 to 79 with COVID-19, enrolled during active disease. For the CDR3, the DNA is TGTGCCAGTAGTCCCGGGACAGGGTACGAGCAGTACTTC. The encoded protein is CASSPGTGYEQYF.